These 4 T cell receptor beta chains share one sample of origin, sequenced in a study of T cells in narcolepsy. Using immunoSEQ multiplex PCR, the repertoire was profiled, and TCRdb retains in-frame clones only, with some absent. The data contain some 23,000 clones, 84% of them seen just once; the ten biggest clones take up 1.3%. Sequencing was done on a sample of CD45RA- memory CD4+ T cells from PBMCs. These receptors came from a human donor with narcolepsy.

The chain recombines TRBV28 with TRBJ1-1, with 7 nucleotides matching TRBD1. The length of the CDR3 is 12 residues. J lost 11 bases, V lost 5 bases, and 8 bases had no gene match. Germline-derived CDR1 and CDR2 are MDHEN and SYDVKM. The CDR3 coding sequence is TGTGCCAGCAGTGCCCTACAGGGGTTGGCTTTCTTT. Translated: CASSALQGLAFF.

CDR3 bases: TGTGCCAGCAGCTTATTGACTAGCGGGAGCGAGCAGTTCTTC. It encodes CASSLLTSGSEQFF. This chain uses TRBV7-3 with TRBJ2-1; TRBD2 matches 12 bases. The CDR3 spans 14 residues. The junction had 3 bases not matched to a gene; V was cut back by 2 bases and J by 10 bases. Germline V gives CDR1 SGHTA, CDR2 FQGTGA.

This chain links TRBV28 with TRBJ2-2; no firm D call. The CDR3 spans 15 residues. Germline loops: CDR1 MDHEN, CDR2 SYDVKM. V shed 7 bases and J shed 4 bases, with 16 bases lying between them. The CDR3 bases are TGTGCCAGCACCCGGACGTTTCCGAGCACCGGGGAGCTGTTTTTT. This sequence encodes CASTRTFPSTGELFF.

V gene TRBV28 combines with J gene TRBJ2-7; D unresolved. Germline V gene data show CDR1 as MDHEN and CDR2 as SYDVKM. The V gene lost 8 bases and the J gene lost 2 bases, with 7 bases spanning the gap. There are 11 residues in the CDR3. CDR3 sequence reads: CASGSTYEQYF. CDR3 bases: TGTGCCAGCGGATCTACCTACGAGCAGTACTTC.